These T cell receptor beta chains were read from a single sample in a study of blood T cell repertoires in COVID-19. Clones were sequenced by immunoSEQ multiplex PCR, and TCRdb holds only the in-frame ones, with some missing. The sample lists roughly 230,000 clones; approximately 84% were seen once. Sequenced input: PBMCs or T cells enriched from blood (not recorded which). The receptors were sampled from a woman between 45 and 65 years old who had been exposed to COVID-19. CDR3s include the opening cysteine and the closing phenylalanine or tryptophan. A D gene is named only where the DNA matches it firmly. Rows may omit the clone size; those that give it use once, few, many or a size class.

j_gene: TRBJ2-5
d_gene: NA
abundance: NA
v_gene: TRBV5-1
CDR3nt: TGCGCCAGCAGCTTGGGGGAGCTCCAGGAGACCCAGTACTTC
CDR3aa: CASSLGELQETQYF

j_gene: TRBJ2-6
d_gene: TRBD1
abundance: NA
v_gene: TRBV19
CDR3nt: TGTGCCACCGGACAGGGTGAGGCCAACGTCCTGACTTTC
CDR3aa: CATGQGEANVLTF

j_gene: TRBJ1-6
d_gene: NA
abundance: few
v_gene: TRBV27
CDR3nt: TGTGCCAGCAGTGGGCAGCGGGCCACCAATTCACCCCTCCACTTT
CDR3aa: CASSGQRATNSPLHF

j_gene: TRBJ2-1
d_gene: NA
abundance: few
v_gene: TRBV28
CDR3nt: TGTGCCAGCAGTCCCCCCGGGGGGCTAGTTTACAATGAGCAGTTCTTC
CDR3aa: CASSPPGGLVYNEQFF

j_gene: TRBJ2-5
d_gene: TRBD2
abundance: NA
v_gene: TRBV18
CDR3nt: TGTGCCAGCTCACCAACTCTTCTAGCGGGGGGCCCCCAAGAGACCCAGTACTTC
CDR3aa: CASSPTLLAGGPQETQYF

j_gene: TRBJ2-2
d_gene: TRBD1
abundance: NA
v_gene: TRBV27
CDR3nt: TGTGCCAGCTCCTATGACAGGGCTTATGACGGGGAGCTGTTTTTT
CDR3aa: CASSYDRAYDGELFF

j_gene: TRBJ2-1
d_gene: NA
abundance: NA
v_gene: TRBV7-2
CDR3nt: TGTGCCAGCACCTTCGGTCGAGCGTACAATGAGCAGTTCTTC
CDR3aa: CASTFGRAYNEQFF

j_gene: TRBJ2-1
d_gene: TRBD2
abundance: NA
v_gene: TRBV4-2
CDR3nt: TGTGCCAGCAGCCAAGATCCGCTAGCGGGGGGGCTTAATGAGCAGTTCTTC
CDR3aa: CASSQDPLAGGLNEQFF

j_gene: TRBJ1-4
d_gene: NA
abundance: NA
v_gene: TRBV21-1
CDR3nt: TGTGCCAGCAGGCGGACAGGGTTTAATGAAAAACTGTTTTTT
CDR3aa: CASRRTGFNEKLFF

j_gene: TRBJ1-5
d_gene: NA
abundance: once
v_gene: TRBV2
CDR3nt: TGTGCCAGCAGTGAAGAAGGGGCTTTTTTTCAGCCCCAGCATTTT
CDR3aa: CASSEEGAFFQPQHF

j_gene: TRBJ1-5
d_gene: NA
abundance: NA
v_gene: TRBV3-1/TRBV3-2
CDR3nt: TGTGCCAGCAGCCTCGACGGGGTTCAGCCCCAGCATTTT
CDR3aa: CASSLDGVQPQHF

j_gene: TRBJ2-1
d_gene: NA
abundance: once
v_gene: TRBV10-1
CDR3nt: TGCGCCAGCAGTGCCCCATCGAGTCCCGAGACACGGCCCTACAATGAGCAGTTCTTC
CDR3aa: CASSAPSSPETRPYNEQFF

j_gene: TRBJ1-4
d_gene: TRBD1
abundance: NA
v_gene: TRBV5-1
CDR3nt: TGCGCCAGCAGGGGAGGGACAGGGGGAATTAATGAAAAACTGTTTTTT
CDR3aa: CASRGGTGGINEKLFF

j_gene: TRBJ2-3
d_gene: TRBD1
abundance: NA
v_gene: TRBV7-6
CDR3nt: TGTGCCAGCAGCTTGTATGGACAGGGCACAGATACGCAGTATTTT
CDR3aa: CASSLYGQGTDTQYF

j_gene: TRBJ1-5
d_gene: TRBD1
abundance: NA
v_gene: TRBV5-1
CDR3nt: TGCGCCAGCAGCCCTGGACAGGACTATCAGCCCCAGCATTTT
CDR3aa: CASSPGQDYQPQHF

j_gene: TRBJ1-3
d_gene: NA
abundance: NA
v_gene: TRBV24-1
CDR3nt: TGTGCCACCAGTGATGGGGGGTCTGGAAACACCATATATTTT
CDR3aa: CATSDGGSGNTIYF

j_gene: TRBJ1-5
d_gene: NA
abundance: NA
v_gene: TRBV10-1
CDR3nt: TGCGCCAGCAGTTCGGGTCTCGCGCAGCCCCAGCATTTT
CDR3aa: CASSSGLAQPQHF

j_gene: TRBJ1-6
d_gene: NA
abundance: NA
v_gene: TRBV7-2
CDR3nt: TGTGCCAGCAGCTTAGCCCAGGGTAATTCACCCCTCCACTTT
CDR3aa: CASSLAQGNSPLHF

j_gene: TRBJ2-3
d_gene: TRBD1
abundance: NA
v_gene: TRBV12-5
CDR3nt: TGTGCTAGTGGTTTGGGGACAGGGGGGTTCACAGATACGCAGTATTTT
CDR3aa: CASGLGTGGFTDTQYF

j_gene: TRBJ1-2
d_gene: NA
abundance: NA
v_gene: TRBV6-1
CDR3nt: TGTGCCAGCAGTGAAGTGGGGAGGGAGGGCTACACCTTC
CDR3aa: CASSEVGREGYTF

j_gene: TRBJ1-1
d_gene: NA
abundance: NA
v_gene: TRBV30
CDR3nt: TGTGCCTGGAGGGGCGACACTGAAGCTTTCTTT
CDR3aa: CAWRGDTEAFF

j_gene: TRBJ1-5
d_gene: NA
abundance: NA
v_gene: TRBV4-2
CDR3nt: TGTGCCAGCAGCGAGGGTTCGGATAGCAATCAGCCCCAGCATTTT
CDR3aa: CASSEGSDSNQPQHF

j_gene: TRBJ1-4
d_gene: TRBD1
abundance: NA
v_gene: TRBV10-3
CDR3nt: TGTGCCATCAGTGACTCCACAGGGGGAGAAAAACTGTTTTTT
CDR3aa: CAISDSTGGEKLFF

j_gene: TRBJ2-7
d_gene: NA
abundance: NA
v_gene: TRBV29-1
CDR3nt: TGCAGCGCCAATAAAAAGCATGGACTCTCCTACGAGCAGTACTTC
CDR3aa: CSANKKHGLSYEQYF

j_gene: TRBJ2-7
d_gene: NA
abundance: NA
v_gene: TRBV5-5
CDR3nt: TGTGCCAGCAGCTTGGATGGAGGGATCTACGAGCAGTACTTC
CDR3aa: CASSLDGGIYEQYF

j_gene: TRBJ2-2
d_gene: TRBD2
abundance: NA
v_gene: TRBV30
CDR3nt: TGTGCCTGGGACGGGGGGAGCGGGGAGCTGTTTTTT
CDR3aa: CAWDGGSGELFF

j_gene: TRBJ1-3
d_gene: TRBD1
abundance: NA
v_gene: TRBV24-1
CDR3nt: TGTGCCTCCTGCTTACGACAGGGGACCCACCGCTCTGGAAACACCATATATTTT
CDR3aa: CASCLRQGTHRSGNTIYF

j_gene: TRBJ2-1
d_gene: TRBD2
abundance: NA
v_gene: TRBV11-2
CDR3nt: TGTGCCAGCAGCTCTAGCGGGGGGGCAACGCATGAGCAGTTCTTC
CDR3aa: CASSSSGGATHEQFF

j_gene: TRBJ2-7
d_gene: NA
abundance: NA
v_gene: TRBV18
CDR3nt: TGTGCCAGCTCACCCCCGGTCGAATACGAGCAGTACTTC
CDR3aa: CASSPPVEYEQYF

j_gene: TRBJ1-1
d_gene: TRBD1
abundance: NA
v_gene: TRBV7-8
CDR3nt: TGTGCCAGCAGCTTTACCGGGACAGGCAAAAACACTGAAGCTTTCTTT
CDR3aa: CASSFTGTGKNTEAFF

j_gene: TRBJ2-3
d_gene: TRBD2
abundance: NA
v_gene: TRBV9
CDR3nt: TGTGCCAGCAGCCCCAGAGCGGGGGGCACAGATACGCAGTATTTT
CDR3aa: CASSPRAGGTDTQYF

j_gene: TRBJ1-2
d_gene: NA
abundance: NA
v_gene: TRBV7-8
CDR3nt: TGTGCCAGCAGCTGGGGGGAGGGAGGCTACACCTTC
CDR3aa: CASSWGEGGYTF

j_gene: TRBJ1-2
d_gene: TRBD1
abundance: NA
v_gene: TRBV28
CDR3nt: TGTGCCAGCAGTACCCCCAGGGGGTACCTTAGAGGCTACACCTTC
CDR3aa: CASSTPRGYLRGYTF

j_gene: TRBJ1-2
d_gene: TRBD1
abundance: NA
v_gene: TRBV27
CDR3nt: TGTGCCAGCAAGCTACAGGGGGACCAAAACTATGGCTACACCTTC
CDR3aa: CASKLQGDQNYGYTF

j_gene: TRBJ1-1
d_gene: NA
abundance: NA
v_gene: TRBV5-4
CDR3nt: TGTGCCAGCAGCTTGGCGGAGGGGTTTAACACTGAAGCTTTCTTT
CDR3aa: CASSLAEGFNTEAFF

j_gene: TRBJ1-1
d_gene: NA
abundance: NA
v_gene: TRBV18
CDR3nt: TGTGCCAGCTCACCGAGTGGGGGCCTAGACACTGAAGCTTTCTTT
CDR3aa: CASSPSGGLDTEAFF

j_gene: TRBJ2-3
d_gene: NA
abundance: NA
v_gene: TRBV10-3
CDR3nt: TGTGCCATCAGGGGGAGGGGGGACACAGATACGCAGTATTTT
CDR3aa: CAIRGRGDTDTQYF

j_gene: TRBJ2-1
d_gene: NA
abundance: NA
v_gene: TRBV7-2
CDR3nt: TGTGCCAGCAGCTTAGGTTTTGGAGGACCTTACAATGAGCAGTTCTTC
CDR3aa: CASSLGFGGPYNEQFF

j_gene: TRBJ1-1
d_gene: NA
abundance: once
v_gene: TRBV29-1
CDR3nt: TGCAGCGTTGGGCAGGGGACGAGGACTGAAGCTTTCTTT
CDR3aa: CSVGQGTRTEAFF

j_gene: TRBJ2-3
d_gene: TRBD2
abundance: once
v_gene: TRBV7-8
CDR3nt: TGTGCCAGCAGCCCCGGGACTAGCGGGGTCACAGATACGCAGTATTTT
CDR3aa: CASSPGTSGVTDTQYF

j_gene: TRBJ1-5
d_gene: NA
abundance: once
v_gene: TRBV19
CDR3nt: TGTGCCAGTAGTATGGACCATGACAGGCTCCAGCCCCAGCATTTT
CDR3aa: CASSMDHDRLQPQHF

j_gene: TRBJ1-5
d_gene: NA
abundance: NA
v_gene: TRBV19
CDR3nt: TGTGCCAGTAGTATAGTAATTAGAGGTCAGCCCCAGCATTTT
CDR3aa: CASSIVIRGQPQHF